What follows are 8 T cell receptor beta chains derived from one specimen sequenced in a study of cytomegalovirus exposure and HLA in healthy donors. The study ran its PCR with 60 Vbeta and 13 Jbeta primers. Using immunoSEQ multiplex PCR, the repertoire was profiled, and TCRdb retains in-frame clones only, with some absent. This table has roughly 100,000 clones, 75% to 80% appearing once. The sequencing sample was made of PBMCs. The receptors were gathered from a man aged 55-75 years in good health and CMV-seropositive.

The chain carries TRBV9 and TRBJ1-1, with 8 positions matching TRBD1. The CDR3 has 14 residues. The junction had 3 bases not matched to a gene; V was cut back by 0 bases and J by 5 bases. Germline assignment: CDR1 SGDLS and CDR2 YYNGEE. The CDR3 DNA is TGTGCCAGCAGCGTAGACGGACAGGGTACTGAAGCTTTCTTT. Amino acid sequence: CASSVDGQGTEAFF.

This clone has a handful of counts. J is TRBJ1-2 and V is TRBV6-5; D possibly corresponds to TRBD1 (5 bases). Germline loops: CDR1 MNHEY, CDR2 SVGAGI. This CDR3 comprises 15 residues. Deletions cut 2 bases from V and 1 base from J, with 11 bases between. The CDR3 reads CASSYRQGHNYGYTF. The CDR3 DNA reads as TGTGCCAGCAGTTACAGGCAGGGTCATAACTATGGCTACACCTTC.

This chain uses TRBV19 with TRBJ2-3; TRBD1 agrees at 9 bases. Looked up from germline, CDR1 is LNHDA and CDR2 is SQIVND (reference sequence). V lost 5 bases, J lost 0 bases, and 9 bases stayed unmatched. There are 17 residues in the CDR3. The CDR3 protein is CASSAHRQGGSTDTQYF. For the CDR3, the DNA is TGTGCCAGTAGTGCCCACCGACAGGGGGGGAGCACAGATACGCAGTATTTT.

This clone was detected a few times. CDR3 nucleotide sequence: TGTGCCAGCTCATCTCTAGGGCGGGACAGGCAGTTCTTC. Translation gives CASSSLGRDRQFF. V gene TRBV18 combines with J gene TRBJ2-1, with D tentatively TRBD1 (7 bases). Germline V gene data show CDR1 as KGHSH and CDR2 as LQKENI. Trimming left V 5 bases short and J 12 bases short, with 17 bases between. The CDR3 has 13 residues.

The chain is built from TRBV2 and TRBJ1-6; a weak D match, TRBD1 (6 bases). Trimming took 6 bases from V and 10 from J, leaving 16 bases between them. This CDR3 comprises 14 residues. Germline CDR1 reads SNHLY; CDR2 reads FYNNEI. CDR3 sequence: CASSMDSIGSPLHF. In nucleotides, the CDR3 is TGTGCCAGCAGCATGGACAGTATAGGGTCACCCCTCCACTTT.

V usage is TRBV15 and J usage is TRBJ1-5; TRBD1 matches 7 bases. The CDR3 is made up of 15 amino acids. Unmatched junction bases numbered 3, after V lost 0 bases and J lost 4 bases. Germline values: CDR1 LNHNV, CDR2 YYDKDF (reference sequence). The CDR3 DNA is TGTGCCACCAGCAGAGAGGCAGGGGGGAATCAGCCCCAGCATTTT. Translating it yields CATSREAGGNQPQHF.

This clone has a handful of counts. The chain joins TRBV2 to TRBJ1-1; D not certain. The CDR3 has 13 amino acids. Germline CDR1 and CDR2: SNHLY and FYNNEI. The ends were cut back, 4 bases at V and 1 base at J, with 7 bases in the middle. CDR3 DNA: TGTGCCAGCAGTGTACACGAGAACACTGAAGCTTTCTTT. This translates into CASSVHENTEAFF.

The rearrangement uses TRBV7-2 and TRBJ1-1; tentative D call: TRBD1 (5 bases). CDR1 is SGHTA, CDR2 FQGNSA, per germline. There are 12 residues in the CDR3. V lost 4 bases to trimming and J lost 8 bases, with 11 bases between them. The CDR3 bases are TGTGCCAGCAGCTACTCCCGGACAGAAGCTTTCTTT. It specifies CASSYSRTEAFF.